The 27 T cell receptor beta chains in this list originate from one sample, sequenced in a study of blood T cell repertoires in COVID-19. The data were produced by immunoSEQ multiplex PCR, yet TCRdb's version contains in-frame clones alone and is incomplete. The data show around 290,000 clones, about nine tenths seen once. Sequencing used PBMCs or T cells enriched from blood (not recorded which). The receptors come from a woman in her thirties or forties who had recovered from COVID-19.

V gene TRBV27 combines with J gene TRBJ1-3, with TRBD1 matching over 8 bases. CDR3 length equals 15 residues. V lost 2 bases, J lost 0 bases, and 0 bases stayed unmatched. The germline V gene encodes CDR1 MNHEY and CDR2 SMNVEV (reference sequence). As DNA, the CDR3 is TGTGCCAGCAGTTTACAGGGGGCCTCTGGAAACACCATATATTTT. It yields the protein CASSLQGASGNTIYF.

V and J are TRBV19 and TRBJ2-2, with TRBD1 identical over 7 bases. The germline V gene has CDR1 LNHDA and CDR2 SQIVND (reference sequence). V trimming: 6 bases; J trimming: 7 bases; junction bases outside the gene matches: 8. The CDR3 length is 14 residues. This CDR3 reads CASSTGVHSGELFF. CDR3 DNA sequence: TGTGCCAGTAGCACAGGGGTTCACAGCGGGGAGCTGTTTTTT.

This chain joins TRBV11-1 and TRBJ1-1; 7 bases fit TRBD1. The CDR3 extends over 15 amino acids. CDR1 is SGHAT and CDR2 is FQDESV in the germline V gene (reference sequence). With V trimmed by 3 bases and J by 1 base, 5 bases remained unmatched. CDR3 sequence (DNA): TGTGCCAGCAGCTTGTCAGGGGGTAGGAACACTGAAGCTTTCTTT. Its protein is CASSLSGGRNTEAFF.

V is TRBV7-9 and J is TRBJ1-1; D ambiguous. Per germline, CDR1 SEHNR and CDR2 FQNEAQ (reference sequence). There are 14 residues in the CDR3. Trimming removed 5 bases from V and 1 base from J, with 11 bases in between. CDR3 loop: CASSRIRGNTEAFF. CDR3 bases: TGTGCCAGCAGCCGTATTCGGGGGAACACTGAAGCTTTCTTT.

This chain joins TRBV3-1 (or the pseudogene TRBV3-2) and TRBJ2-7, with D perhaps matching TRBD2 (5 bases). The CDR3 has 18 residues. Germline V gene sequence: CDR1 LGHDT, CDR2 YNNKEL (reference sequence). V lost 3 bases to trimming and J lost 0 bases, with 21 bases between them. The CDR3 reads CASSHSYLPFGGSYEQYF. CDR3 sequence (DNA): TGTGCCAGCAGCCATTCGTATCTCCCCTTTGGAGGCTCCTACGAGCAGTACTTC.

The V gene is TRBV11-2, the J gene TRBJ1-4; possibly TRBD1 for D (6 bases). Germline CDR1 and CDR2: SGHAT and FQNNGV. V was trimmed by 4 bases and J by 14 bases, leaving 20 bases between them. CDR3 length: 14 amino acids. This CDR3 reads CASSSLKGVGWLFF. CDR3 DNA: TGTGCCAGCAGCTCGTTAAAGGGGGTGGGATGGCTGTTTTTT. Together with reference TRBV11-2 and TRBJ1-4, the CDR3 gives the full variable domain: EAGVAQSPRYKIIEKRQSVAFWCNPISGHATLYWYQQILGQGPKLLIQFQNNGVVDDSQLPKDRFSAERLKGVDSTLKIQPAKLEDSAVYLCASSSLKGVGWLFFGSGTQLSVL.

The V gene is TRBV5-1, the J gene TRBJ1-6; D ambiguous. The CDR3 runs to 13 residues. The germline V gene has CDR1 SGHRS and CDR2 YFSETQ. V was shortened by 0 bases and J by 7 bases, with 5 bases between the two germline ends. CDR3 in amino acids: CASSLAGNSPLHF. CDR3 coding DNA: TGCGCCAGCAGCTTGGCCGGGAATTCACCCCTCCACTTT.

The J gene is TRBJ1-2, the V gene TRBV2; no clear D gene. Germline CDR1 reads SNHLY; CDR2 reads FYNNEI. This CDR3 has 10 amino acids. V lost 8 bases to trimming and J lost 14 bases, with 15 bases between them. The CDR3 reads CASASTERTF. The CDR3 nucleotides are TGTGCCAGCGCTAGTACCGAACGGACCTTC. The whole variable domain, filled in from reference TRBV2 and TRBJ1-2, reads EPEVTQTPSHQVTQMGQEVILRCVPISNHLYFYWYRQILGQKVEFLVSFYNNEISEKSEIFDDQFSVERPDGSNFTLKIRSTKLEDSAMYFCASASTERTFGSGTRLTVV.

The genes are TRBV18 and TRBJ1-6; D is unclear. Germline CDR1 reads KGHSH; CDR2 reads LQKENI. This CDR3 has 16 amino acids. V shed 2 bases and J shed 3 bases, with 11 bases lying between them. The CDR3 here is CASSPIAGRYNSPLHF. CDR3 coding DNA: TGTGCCAGCTCACCAATCGCCGGTCGCTATAATTCACCCCTCCACTTT.

The J gene is TRBJ2-7, the V gene TRBV12-5; tentative D call: TRBD2 (6 bases). There are 16 residues in the CDR3. In germline, CDR1 is LGHNT, CDR2 FRNRAP. V lost 5 bases, J lost 7 bases, and 24 bases lay in between. CDR3 sequence reads: CASGVSALSTAGEQYF. For the CDR3, the DNA is TGTGCTAGTGGTGTATCCGCCTTAAGCACGGCGGGGGAGCAGTACTTC.

The V gene is TRBV5-5, the J gene TRBJ2-2; no clear D. The CDR3 loop spans 16 amino acids. Germline lookup yields CDR1 SGHKS and CDR2 YYEKEE (reference sequence). V was trimmed by 4 bases and J by 1 base, leaving 14 bases between them. The CDR3, as DNA: TGTGCCAGCAGCCCAGTTACCAAATTGAACACCGGGGAGCTGTTTTTT. Translated: CASSPVTKLNTGELFF.

The chain carries TRBV9 and TRBJ1-2; the D gene is possibly TRBD1 (6 bases). The CDR3 runs to 15 residues. Trimming took off 6 bases at V and 4 bases at J, with 19 bases between the two ends. Germline V CDR1 and CDR2: SGDLS, YYNGEE. The CDR3 nucleotides read TGTGCCAGCACCAAAGGCAGGGGCGGAGGCTATGGCTACACCTTC. This codes for CASTKGRGGGYGYTF.

The V gene is TRBV19, the J gene TRBJ1-1; D gene ambiguous. Trimming shortened V by 8 bases and J by 4 bases, and 20 bases separated the two germline ends. CDR3 length: 15 amino acids. Per germline, CDR1 LNHDA and CDR2 SQIVND (reference sequence). In DNA form, the CDR3 reads TGTGCCAGTGGGCCTCTGACGAGCCCAAGCACTGAAGCTTTCTTT. Its translation is CASGPLTSPSTEAFF.

In its sample, this clone was seen once. The V and J genes are TRBV18 and TRBJ2-7; the match to TRBD1 covers 11 bases. V lost 3 bases, J lost 6 bases, and 4 bases stayed unmatched. Germline V gene lookup returns CDR1 KGHSH and CDR2 LQKENI. The CDR3 contains 14 residues. DNA of the CDR3: TGTGCCAGCTCACCCGGGACAGGGGGTCGCGAGCAGTACTTC. It codes for CASSPGTGGREQYF.

The chain recombines TRBV18 with TRBJ1-2; D gene ambiguous. Germline CDR1 and CDR2: KGHSH and LQKENI. The CDR3 has 14 amino acids. V gave up 2 bases and J gave up 8 bases, with 15 bases separating them. CDR3 sequence (DNA): TGTGCCAGCTCACCAGACGGAGGGCTAGGCGGCTACACCTTC. Its protein product is CASSPDGGLGGYTF. The variable domain in full, completed from reference TRBV18 and TRBJ1-2, reads NAGVMQNPRHLVRRRGQEARLRCSPMKGHSHVYWYRQLPEEGLKFMVYLQKENIIDESGMPKERFSAEFPKEGPSILRIQQVVRGDSAAYFCASSPDGGLGGYTFGSGTRLTVV.

This chain joins TRBV29-1 and TRBJ2-1; the D gene is possibly TRBD2 (5 bases). The CDR3 has 15 amino acids. Germline CDR1 SQVTM, CDR2 ANQGSEA. V gave up 0 bases and J gave up 6 bases, with 15 bases separating them. Here the CDR3 DNA reads TGCAGCGTTGAAGAGCGCACAGCGGTTGTCAATGAGCAGTTCTTC. Amino acid sequence: CSVEERTAVVNEQFF.

The chain recombines TRBV2 with TRBJ1-1, with a possible D match to TRBD1 (6 bases). The germline V gene encodes CDR1 SNHLY and CDR2 FYNNEI. The CDR3 loop spans 14 amino acids. V was trimmed by 5 bases and J by 6 bases, leaving 16 bases between them. The CDR3 DNA is TGTGCCAGCAGTCTAAAAGGGGGGGATGCTGAAGCTTTCTTT. Its protein is CASSLKGGDAEAFF.

The chain links TRBV28 to TRBJ2-7; D is perhaps TRBD1 (6 bases). The CDR3 is 14 residues long. V was cut by 4 bases and J by 3 bases, with 13 bases left in between. Germline V gives CDR1 MDHEN, CDR2 SYDVKM. Here the CDR3 reads CASSSGVSLYEQYF. The CDR3 nucleotides are TGTGCCAGCAGTTCAGGGGTCTCCCTCTACGAGCAGTACTTC.

V gene TRBV12-3 or TRBV12-4 combines with J gene TRBJ1-1; D unresolved. Trimming pared 3 bases from V and 10 bases from J, leaving 15 bases between. The CDR3 loop spans 13 amino acids. The CDR3 spells CASSFSEGAVAFF. The CDR3 coding sequence is TGTGCCAGCAGTTTCTCGGAGGGAGCGGTAGCTTTCTTT.

CDR3 DNA: TGTGCCAGCAGCCAAGTTTTGCTTGCAAGTTCGGGGAACACTGAAGCTTTCTTT. This sequence encodes CASSQVLLASSGNTEAFF. This sequence joins TRBV3-1 (or the pseudogene TRBV3-2) and TRBJ1-1; the D is unclear. CDR1 LGHDT and CDR2 YNNKEL come from the germline V gene (reference sequence). This CDR3 has 18 amino acids. The V and J ends lost 1 base and 1 base respectively, with 19 bases between them.

This clone was observed a single time. This CDR3 reads CASSRRGGYGYTF. The CDR3, as DNA: TGTGCCAGCAGTCGAAGGGGTGGTTATGGCTACACCTTC. The rearrangement joins TRBV12-3 or TRBV12-4 to TRBJ1-2; tentative D call: TRBD1 (5 bases). This CDR3 region has 13 residues. V lost 5 bases to trimming and J lost 5 bases, with 12 bases between them.

This rearrangement joins TRBV5-6 to TRBJ2-1; the match to TRBD2 covers 7 bases. J lost 5 bases, V lost 4 bases, and 12 bases had no gene match. The CDR3 spans 16 residues. CDR1 and CDR2 from the germline V gene are SGHDT and YYEEEE. The chain's CDR3 is CASSPRGRARDNEQFF. CDR3 DNA sequence: TGTGCCAGCAGCCCCAGAGGGAGGGCACGAGACAATGAGCAGTTCTTC.

This clone showed up just a few times. The J gene is TRBJ2-7, the V gene TRBV27; D is unclear. CDR1 and CDR2 (germline): MNHEY, SMNVEV (reference sequence). This CDR3 comprises 15 residues. Trimming stripped 0 bases from V and 2 bases from J, with 11 bases between. The CDR3 DNA reads TGTGCCAGCAGTTTATCGTATACAGCCACCTACGAGCAGTACTTC. This encodes CASSLSYTATYEQYF.

The chain uses TRBV6-5 and TRBJ1-5, with TRBD1 as a possible D gene (5 bases). In germline, CDR1 is MNHEY, CDR2 SVGAGI. This CDR3 is built from 15 residues. V lost 2 bases to trimming and J lost 2 bases, with 10 bases between them. CDR3 region: CASSYDSGGNQPQHF. The CDR3, as DNA: TGTGCCAGCAGTTACGACAGCGGGGGCAATCAGCCCCAGCATTTT.

The genes are TRBV7-9 and TRBJ2-7; D ambiguous. This CDR3 contains 12 residues. The germline V gene encodes CDR1 SEHNR and CDR2 FQNEAQ (reference sequence). Trimming pared 5 bases from V and 1 base from J, leaving 6 bases between. This chain's CDR3 is CASSRYSYEQYF. CDR3 nucleotide sequence: TGTGCCAGCAGCCGCTATTCCTACGAGCAGTACTTC.

The genes are TRBV9 and TRBJ1-2, with TRBD1 as a possible D gene (5 bases). V shed 0 bases and J shed 4 bases, with 7 bases lying between them. This CDR3 contains 13 residues. Germline CDR1 SGDLS, CDR2 YYNGEE. The CDR3, as DNA: TGTGCCAGCAGCGTAGGCGGGACCTATGGCTACACCTTC. It is translated as CASSVGGTYGYTF.

The genes are TRBV4-3 and TRBJ1-1; 9 bases agree with TRBD1. The CDR3 runs 14 residues. J was trimmed by 5 bases and V by 3 bases; bases with no gene match: 4. CDR1 is LGHNA and CDR2 is YSLEER in the germline V gene. CDR3 loop: CASSHAGTGTEAFF. The CDR3, as DNA: TGCGCCAGCAGCCACGCCGGGACAGGGACTGAAGCTTTCTTT.